The 7 T cell receptor beta chains listed next were all sequenced from one sample in a study of blood T cell repertoires in COVID-19 (dated by TCRdb to between 2020 and 2021). The library was prepared using the immunoSEQ multiplex PCR assay. TCRdb re-hosts the immuneACCESS table, in-frame sequences only. Its copies lack some clones; in the studies checked, an unresolved V gene accounts for under half of them, and the cause for the rest is not known. The sample table contains roughly 300,000 clones; only one count was recorded for 75% to 95% of them. The biggest ten clones account for approximately 1.2% of the sample. The sample was PBMCs or T cells enriched from blood (not recorded which). Receptor source: a woman younger than 45 who had recovered from COVID-19.

The chain joins TRBV18 to TRBJ2-1; unclear D gene. Trimming removed 0 bases from V and 2 bases from J, with 8 bases in between. Germline V gives CDR1 KGHSH, CDR2 LQKENI. The CDR3 is 15 residues long. CDR3 protein: CASSPPTRPYNEQFF. The CDR3 DNA is TGTGCCAGCTCACCACCCACGCGGCCCTACAATGAGCAGTTCTTC.

This chain uses TRBV6-1 with TRBJ2-5, with 11 bases matching TRBD1. Germline V gives CDR1 MNHNS, CDR2 SASEGT. The J segment lost 7 bases and the V segment lost 2 bases, leaving 3 bases of the junction unmatched. This CDR3 has 14 residues. The CDR3 DNA reads as TGTGCCAGCAGTGAACCGGGACAGGGGGTGACCCAGTACTTC. It translates to CASSEPGQGVTQYF.

V is TRBV3-1 (or the pseudogene TRBV3-2) and J is TRBJ2-3; 9 nucleotides match TRBD1. V was pared by 10 bases and J by 5 bases, with 7 bases of the junction left unmatched. CDR3 size: 13 residues. Germline V gene lookup returns CDR1 LGHDT and CDR2 YNNKEL (reference sequence). CDR3 bases: TGTGCCACCGGGACAGGGATGAGAGATACGCAGTATTTT. This gives the protein CATGTGMRDTQYF.

The CDR3 region is CASRGLAGGADTQYF. The CDR3 coding sequence is TGTGCCAGCAGGGGACTAGCGGGAGGAGCAGATACGCAGTATTTT. The V and J genes are TRBV6-4 and TRBJ2-3; 15 bases agree with TRBD2. V trimming: 6 bases; J trimming: 4 bases; junction bases outside the gene matches: 2. The germline V gene encodes CDR1 MRHNA and CDR2 SNTAGT. The CDR3 contains 15 residues.

The rearrangement joins TRBV28 to TRBJ1-2; weak D call: TRBD1 (5 bases). V shed 3 bases and J shed 6 bases, with 17 bases lying between them. Germline V gene lookup returns CDR1 MDHEN and CDR2 SYDVKM. The CDR3 has 15 amino acids. CDR3 sequence (DNA): TGTGCCAGCAGTTTTGTGCGGCTGGCAGGGAATGGCTACACCTTC. This encodes CASSFVRLAGNGYTF.

V and J are TRBV4-1 and TRBJ1-2; TRBD1 matches 9 bases. Germline values: CDR1 MGHRA, CDR2 YSYEKL. The CDR3 is 14 residues long. Trimming cost V 7 bases and J 5 bases; bases outside gene matches: 8. The CDR3 protein is CASTRTGGSYGYTF. CDR3 bases: TGCGCCAGCACGCGAACAGGGGGCTCTTATGGCTACACCTTC.

The chain uses TRBV4-3 and TRBJ2-6; a possible D gene is TRBD2 (5 bases). The CDR3 loop spans 21 amino acids. CDR1 is LGHNA and CDR2 is YSLEER in the germline V gene. Between the trimmed V and J ends, which lost 0 bases and 2 bases, there was a span of 23 bases. CDR3 loop: CASSQDQPRTYATPGANVLTF. The CDR3 DNA reads as TGCGCCAGCAGCCAAGATCAGCCTCGGACTTATGCCACCCCTGGGGCCAACGTCCTGACTTTC.